This TCR beta chain was captured by sequencing in a study of blood T cell repertoires in COVID-19. In the study overall: T cells, B-cell-depleted T cells, or PBMCs supplied cDNA or gDNA.

In the original analysis: The authors estimated nucleated cell counts from reference gene primer amplification. Repertoires were generated with immunoSEQ multiplex PCR, while TCRdb's copy carries only in-frame clones and drops some. That table supplies the V and J calls and clone size; D and trimming were determined from the DNA. The sample lists about 170,000 clones; approximately 90% were seen once. Losses at the gene ends were 10 bases for V and 3 bases for J; bases not matched to a gene: 9. Germline V gives CDR1 MNHEY, CDR2 SVGAGI. The CDR3 sequence is 14 residues long. Material for sequencing was peripheral blood. The chain couples TRBV6-5 to TRBJ2-3, with 8 bases matching TRBD2. The sequence came from a man younger than 35 with COVID-19, enrolled during active disease. The DNA of the CDR3 is TGTGCCATAGCGACTAGCGCGACGACAGATACGCAGTATTTT. Encoded protein: CAIATSATTDTQYF.